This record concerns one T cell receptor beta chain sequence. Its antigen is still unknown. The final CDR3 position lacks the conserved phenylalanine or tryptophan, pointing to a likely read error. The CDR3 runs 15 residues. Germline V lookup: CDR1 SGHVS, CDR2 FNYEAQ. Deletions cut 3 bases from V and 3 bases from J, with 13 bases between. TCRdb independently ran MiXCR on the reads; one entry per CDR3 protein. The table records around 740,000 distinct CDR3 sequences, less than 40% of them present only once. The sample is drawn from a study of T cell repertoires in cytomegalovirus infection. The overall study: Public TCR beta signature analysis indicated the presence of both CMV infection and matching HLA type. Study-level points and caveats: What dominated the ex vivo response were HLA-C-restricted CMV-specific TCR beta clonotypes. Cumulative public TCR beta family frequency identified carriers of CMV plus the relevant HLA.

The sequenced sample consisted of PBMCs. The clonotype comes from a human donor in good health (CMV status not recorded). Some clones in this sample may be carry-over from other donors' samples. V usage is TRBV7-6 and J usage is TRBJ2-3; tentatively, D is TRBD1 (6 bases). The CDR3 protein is CASSFLPGQTDTQYV. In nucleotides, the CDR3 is TGTGCCAGCAGCTTCCTCCCCGGACAGACAGATACGCAGTATGTT.